This T cell receptor (beta chain) was recovered during a study of CD8+ T cells in alopecia areata. Turning to the study itself: Treatment comprised oral tofacitinib, 5 to 10 mg twice daily, in treated patients.

Broader study findings: Baseline CD8+ expansion's link to response remains uncertain, as there was one nonresponder. Scalp and blood samples kept many expanded lesional clones throughout tofacitinib. Higher clonality than in normal scalp was seen in lesional scalp, especially alopecia totalis/universalis.

This clone was counted only a few times. As yet, its antigen is unknown. V was trimmed by 3 bases and J by 7 bases, leaving 12 bases between them. The germline V gene encodes CDR1 LGHNA and CDR2 YNFKEQ. The CDR3 loop spans 13 amino acids. The authors extracted RNA and reverse transcribed it into cDNA as the sequencing template. TCRdb keeps only in-frame clones here, not all; method: immunoSEQ multiplex PCR. The table has under 150,000 clones, under 65% seen once. Treatment indicated: oral pan-JAK inhibitor, 5-10 mg twice daily. The V and J genes are TRBV4-2 and TRBJ1-1; D perhaps matches TRBD1 (5 bases). The source of this sequence is a human donor with alopecia areata. Sequenced here: CD4+ T cells sorted from blood, sampled at week 4, from a patient treated with tofacitinib. CDR3 sequence: CASSHLGQGEAFF. The CDR3 DNA reads TGTGCCAGCAGCCACCTGGGGCAGGGTGAAGCTTTCTTT.